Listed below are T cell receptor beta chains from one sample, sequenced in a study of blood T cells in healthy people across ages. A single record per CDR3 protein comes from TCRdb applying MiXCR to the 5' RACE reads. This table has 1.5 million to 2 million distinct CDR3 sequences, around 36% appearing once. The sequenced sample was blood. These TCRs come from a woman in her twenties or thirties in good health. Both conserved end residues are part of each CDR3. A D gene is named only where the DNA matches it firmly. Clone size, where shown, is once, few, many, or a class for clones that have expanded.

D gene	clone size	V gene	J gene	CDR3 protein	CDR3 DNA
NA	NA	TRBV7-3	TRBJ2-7	CASSLTDGSLVHEQYF	TGTGCCAGCAGCTTAACGGATGGGTCCCTCGTTCACGAGCAGTACTTC
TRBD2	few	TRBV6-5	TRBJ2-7	CAAGGSGTDEQYF	TGTGCCGCGGGGGGTAGCGGGACGGACGAGCAGTACTTC
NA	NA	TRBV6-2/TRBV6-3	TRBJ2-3	CASSSQGTGTDTQYF	TGTGCCAGCAGTAGCCAGGGGACGGGCACAGATACGCAGTATTTT
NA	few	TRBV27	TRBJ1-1	CASSPDPRLRFVTEAFF	TGTGCCAGCAGTCCCGACCCTAGGCTTCGGTTTGTCACTGAAGCTTTCTTT
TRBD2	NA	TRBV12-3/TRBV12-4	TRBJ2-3	CANRPPGGDTQYF	TGTGCCAACAGACCACCGGGAGGAGATACGCAGTATTTT
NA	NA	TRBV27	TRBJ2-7	CASSNLISEQYF	TGTGCCAGCTCTAACTTAATCTCCGAGCAGTACTTC
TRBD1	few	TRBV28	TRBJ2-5	CASSLLAQGPLPLYQETQYF	TGTGCCAGCAGTTTACTGGCACAGGGGCCTCTCCCGCTGTACCAAGAGACCCAGTACTTC
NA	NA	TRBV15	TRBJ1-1	CATSRYEQGDTEAFF	TGTGCCACCAGCAGATATGAACAGGGTGACACTGAAGCTTTCTTT
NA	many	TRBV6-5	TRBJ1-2	CASSYSGGGYTF	TGTGCCAGCAGTTACTCCGGGGGCGGCTACACCTTC
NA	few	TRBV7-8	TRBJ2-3	CASSYFRRQIGSTDTQYF	TGTGCCAGCAGCTATTTTCGGAGGCAGATCGGTAGCACAGATACGCAGTATTTT
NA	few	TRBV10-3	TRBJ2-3	CAISEPGAGRTDTQYF	TGTGCCATCAGTGAGCCCGGTGCGGGTCGGACAGATACGCAGTATTTT
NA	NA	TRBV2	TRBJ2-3	CASNRDSGTDTQYF	TGTGCCAGCAACAGGGACTCAGGCACAGATACGCAGTATTTT
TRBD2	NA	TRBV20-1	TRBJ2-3	CSARAPSGLAPSTDTQYF	TGCAGTGCTAGGGCCCCGTCGGGACTAGCGCCTAGCACAGATACGCAGTATTTT
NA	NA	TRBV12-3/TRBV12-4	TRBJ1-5	CASSLRGIAPQPQHF	TGTGCCAGCAGTTTAAGGGGGATTGCTCCCCAGCCCCAGCATTTT
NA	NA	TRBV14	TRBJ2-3	CASSKGTRTDTQYF	TGTGCCAGCAGCAAAGGGACTCGCACAGATACGCAGTATTTT
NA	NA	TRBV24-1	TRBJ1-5	CATSDERQPQHF	TGTGCCACCAGTGATGAGAGACAGCCCCAGCATTTT
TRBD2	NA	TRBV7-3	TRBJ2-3	CASSLIGAGGHGDTQYF	TGTGCCAGCAGCTTAATAGGGGCGGGGGGGCATGGAGATACGCAGTATTTT
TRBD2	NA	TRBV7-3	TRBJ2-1	CASSLSGSAYNEQFF	TGTGCCAGCAGCTTAAGCGGGAGTGCCTACAATGAGCAGTTCTTC
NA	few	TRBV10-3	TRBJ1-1	CAISESRGGTEAFF	TGTGCCATCAGTGAGTCCCGAGGGGGTACTGAAGCTTTCTTT
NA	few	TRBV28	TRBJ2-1	CASSSFRDVSYNEQFF	TGTGCCAGCAGTTCGTTCCGGGACGTCTCCTACAATGAGCAGTTCTTC
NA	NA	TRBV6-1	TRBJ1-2	CASSPTAWGAGYGYTF	TGTGCCAGCAGTCCGACCGCGTGGGGGGCGGGCTATGGCTACACCTTC
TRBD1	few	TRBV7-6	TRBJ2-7	CASSWGQGPDEQYF	TGTGCCAGCAGCTGGGGACAGGGACCCGACGAGCAGTACTTC
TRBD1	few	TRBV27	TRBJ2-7	CASSFQGAPYEQYF	TGTGCCAGCAGTTTCCAGGGGGCCCCCTACGAGCAGTACTTC
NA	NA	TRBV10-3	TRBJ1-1	CAIKGGTVGTEAFF	TGTGCCATCAAGGGGGGGACGGTAGGCACTGAAGCTTTCTTT
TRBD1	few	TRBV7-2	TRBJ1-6	CASSPGTAIPTTLHF	TGTGCCAGCAGCCCCGGGACAGCCATTCCCACCACCCTCCACTTT
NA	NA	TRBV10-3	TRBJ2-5	CAIRGKAGGETQYF	TGTGCCATCAGGGGGAAGGCGGGTGGGGAGACCCAGTACTTC
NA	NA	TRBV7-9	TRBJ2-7	CASTRTTEQYF	TGTGCCAGCACCCGAACCACGGAGCAGTACTTC
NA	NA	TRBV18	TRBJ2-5	CASSRDTRQETQYF	TGTGCCAGCTCTCGTGACACGCGCCAAGAGACCCAGTACTTC
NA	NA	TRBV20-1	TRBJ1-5	CSARDPGAHQPQHF	TGCAGTGCTAGAGATCCCGGGGCGCATCAGCCCCAGCATTTT